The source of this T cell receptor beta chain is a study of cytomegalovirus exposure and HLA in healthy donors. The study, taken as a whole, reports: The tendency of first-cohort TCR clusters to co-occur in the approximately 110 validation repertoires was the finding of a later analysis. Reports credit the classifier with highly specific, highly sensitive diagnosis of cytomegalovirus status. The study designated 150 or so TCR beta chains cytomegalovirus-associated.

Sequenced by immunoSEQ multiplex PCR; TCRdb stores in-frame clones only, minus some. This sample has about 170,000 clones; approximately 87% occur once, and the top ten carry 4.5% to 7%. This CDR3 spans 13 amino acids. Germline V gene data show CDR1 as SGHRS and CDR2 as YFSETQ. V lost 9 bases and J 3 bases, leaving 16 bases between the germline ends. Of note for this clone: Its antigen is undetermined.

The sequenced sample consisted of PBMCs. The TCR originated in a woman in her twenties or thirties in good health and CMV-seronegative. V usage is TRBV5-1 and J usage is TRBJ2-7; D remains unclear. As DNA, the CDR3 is TGCGCCACCACGTTTGGGGTTGGCTACGAGCAGTACTTC. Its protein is CATTFGVGYEQYF.